Listed here are 7 T cell receptor beta chains from one sample, sequenced in a study of T-cell reconstitution after alpha-beta-depleted transplantation in children. Molecular barcoding with unique molecular identifiers was used for the TCRbeta library. Via MiXCR, TCRdb re-called the PCR reads, giving one row per CDR3 protein. This sample has about 540,000 distinct CDR3 sequences, with 25% to 30% found just once. The input for sequencing was PBMCs, taken before TCRalphabeta/CD19-depleted stem cell transplant. The receptors were gathered from a boy less than two years old with Wiskott-Aldrich syndrome, due to receive a stem cell transplant.

This clonotype was seen more than once but under ten times. The chain is built from TRBV29-1 and TRBJ2-7; weak D call: TRBD1 (7 bases). V was shortened by 4 bases and J by 4 bases, with 23 bases between the two germline ends. The CDR3 is 16 residues long. Germline-derived CDR1 and CDR2 are SQVTM and ANQGSEA. In nucleotides, the CDR3 is TGCAGCGTTGTGGCGGGGTACAGGGGCTCTGTTTACGAGCAGTACTTC. It encodes CSVVAGYRGSVYEQYF.

This chain links TRBV2 with TRBJ1-1; perhaps TRBD1 as D (5 bases). This CDR3 contains 11 residues. The germline V gene has CDR1 SNHLY and CDR2 FYNNEI. V dropped 8 bases and J dropped 2 bases, with 6 bases sitting between them. The CDR3 sequence is CASGHNTEAFF. CDR3 bases: TGTGCCAGCGGACACAACACTGAAGCTTTCTTT.

This clonotype was counted a few times. J is TRBJ1-5 and V is TRBV20-1; 8 bases fit TRBD1. The length of the CDR3 is 14 residues. The junction had 8 bases not matched to a gene; V was cut back by 3 bases and J by 7 bases. From germline, CDR1 is DFQATT and CDR2 SNEGSKA (reference sequence). The DNA for the CDR3 is TGCAGTGCTAGTTCCGGACAGGGACAACAGCCCCAGCATTTT. This translates into CSASSGQGQQPQHF.

This chain connects TRBV10-3 to TRBJ2-1, with 14 positions matching TRBD2. Germline CDR1 and CDR2: ENHRY and SYGVKD. The CDR3 has 16 residues. Unmatched junction bases numbered 1, after V lost 6 bases and J lost 0 bases. Here the CDR3 DNA reads TGTGCCATCAGGGGGACTAGCGGGAGCTCCTACAATGAGCAGTTCTTC. Protein product: CAIRGTSGSSYNEQFF.

The rearrangement joins TRBV28 to TRBJ2-5, with D unresolved. Per germline, CDR1 MDHEN and CDR2 SYDVKM. V dropped 4 bases and J dropped 9 bases, with 15 bases sitting between them. The CDR3 length is 13 residues. CDR3: CASSYPRLQAQYF. CDR3 DNA sequence: TGTGCCAGCAGTTACCCAAGGCTCCAGGCCCAGTACTTC.

This chain connects TRBV20-1 to TRBJ2-1; possible D gene TRBD2, 6 bases. V was clipped by 6 bases and J by 9 bases, with 21 bases between them. The CDR3 has 14 residues. The germline CDR1 and CDR2 sequences are DFQATT and SNEGSKA (reference sequence). The CDR3 reads CSAKTGVQGREQFF. In nucleotides, the CDR3 is TGCAGTGCCAAGACGGGAGTTCAAGGTCGTGAGCAGTTCTTC.

V and J are TRBV20-1 and TRBJ1-5; TRBD1 might be the D (5 bases). Germline lookup yields CDR1 DFQATT and CDR2 SNEGSKA (reference sequence). Trimming cost V 1 base and J 4 bases, with 14 bases left between them. The CDR3 has 15 amino acids. The DNA for the CDR3 is TGCAGTGCTAGAGTCCGGGGCCCGTCTAATCAGCCCCAGCATTTT. Amino acids: CSARVRGPSNQPQHF.